The 21 T cell receptor beta chains listed next were all sequenced from one sample in a study of CD8+CD57+ T cells in acquired aplastic anemia. Profiling of TCR beta VDJ combinations and CDR3 sequences used genomic DNA as template. TCRdb passed the reads through MiXCR, listing each CDR3 protein once. The repertoire has 350,000 to 450,000 distinct CDR3 sequences, 55% to 75% of them found once; the top ten carry 4%. Sequenced input: sorted CD4+, CD8+, or CD8+CD57+ T cells (not recorded which) from PBMCs. These receptors all come from a human donor in good health, serving as a control.

The chain has TRBV5-4 and TRBJ2-3; tentative D call: TRBD1 (6 bases). From germline, CDR1 is SGHNT and CDR2 YYREEE (reference sequence). Trimming left V 4 bases short and J 2 bases short, with 11 bases between. The CDR3 is 14 amino acids. The CDR3 is CASSQDSSTDTQYF. CDR3 DNA: TGTGCCAGCAGCCAGGACAGCTCCACAGATACGCAGTATTTT.

Of note for this clonotype: At one end, the junction sequence differs from germline, possibly due to a read error. The V gene is TRBV20-1, the J gene TRBJ1-1, with D possibly matching TRBD1 (5 bases). Germline CDR1 and CDR2: DFQATT and SNEGSKA (reference sequence). CDR3 length: 13 residues. CDR3 sequence (DNA): TGCAGTGCGCGGACGGGGACGGACACTGAAGCTCTCTTT. Amino acids: CSARTGTDTEALF.

The chain has TRBV7-9 and TRBJ2-3; D gene uncertain. The CDR3 totals 15 residues. V was shortened by 6 bases and J by 4 bases, with 17 bases between the two germline ends. Germline lookup yields CDR1 SEHNR and CDR2 FQNEAQ (reference sequence). CDR3 residues: CASRQVAPAADTQYF. The DNA of the CDR3 is TGTGCCAGCAGGCAAGTAGCCCCCGCCGCAGATACGCAGTATTTT.

To note about this clonotype: The CDR3 does not end in the conserved phenylalanine or tryptophan, so this is likely a read error. No DNA is shown, since the ends of the CDR3 on it are uncertain; the CDR3 is the one TCRdb lists. The V gene is TRBV2, the J gene TRBJ2-4; TRBD1, as called in the table, went unchecked against the DNA. The length of the CDR3 is 16 amino acids, counting both ends. Germline loops: CDR1 SNHLY, CDR2 FYNNEI. The CDR3 is CASSDRDRSGNTIGSG.

In regard to this clonotype: Germline is not matched at one junction end, which may reflect a read error. The chain links TRBV7-2 to TRBJ1-3; perhaps TRBD1 as D (5 bases). CDR1 and CDR2 (germline): SGHTA, FQGNSA. CDR3 size: 14 residues. The chain's CDR3 is CASSFSGEGTVQFF. As DNA, the CDR3 is TGTGCCAGCAGCTTCAGTGGCGAAGGGACGGTCCAATTTTTT.

Only a few counts were recorded for this clonotype. This chain joins TRBV25-1 and TRBJ2-7, with D possibly being TRBD1 or TRBD2 (5 bases each). The CDR3 is made up of 12 amino acids. The ends were cut back, 7 bases at V and 3 bases at J, with 10 bases in the middle. Germline V lookup: CDR1 MGHDK, CDR2 SYGVNS. The CDR3 DNA is TGTGCCAGCAACGGGGACCTCTACGAGCAGTACTTC. This encodes CASNGDLYEQYF.

The rearrangement joins TRBV2 to TRBJ2-1; 10 bases line up with TRBD1. CDR1 is SNHLY, CDR2 FYNNEI, per germline. The trim removed 11 bases at V and 8 bases at J, leaving 9 bases unmatched. This CDR3 comprises 13 residues. CDR3 in amino acids: CARRGTGDHEQFF. The DNA of the CDR3 is TGTGCCCGCCGGGGGACAGGGGATCATGAGCAGTTCTTC.

Concerning this clonotype: A read error may produce the germline difference seen at one junction end. V usage is TRBV11-2 and J usage is TRBJ2-7; D is unresolved. Germline CDR1 SGHAT, CDR2 FQNNGV. The CDR3 length is 14 residues. This CDR3 reads CASSSGTSSYKQYF. DNA for the CDR3: TGTGCCAGCAGCTCAGGTACAAGCTCCTACAAGCAGTACTTC.

CDR3 bases: TGTGCCAGCAGCTTACATTCTGGGCTGGACGACGAGCAGTACTTC. Amino acids: CASSLHSGLDDEQYF. V usage is TRBV9 and J usage is TRBJ2-7; no clear D. CDR3 length: 15 amino acids. With 4 bases removed from V and 5 bases from J, the gap between germline ends came to 19 bases. CDR1 and CDR2 from the germline V gene are SGDLS and YYNGEE.

This clonotype was detected many times. Being one base from a much bigger clone, this may be a read error. The rearrangement joins TRBV10-3 to TRBJ1-2, with unresolved D. Germline CDR1 is ENHRY and CDR2 is SYGVKD. This CDR3 is 15 amino acids long. CDR3 nucleotides: TGTGCCACCAGTGAGAAACGGGCGGATCTTTATGGCTACACCTTC. The encoded protein is CATSEKRADLYGYTF.

V gene TRBV12-3 or TRBV12-4 combines with J gene TRBJ2-3, with 7 nucleotides matching TRBD2. CDR3 size: 16 residues. V gave up 5 bases and J gave up 0 bases; unmatched junction bases: 8. CDR3 coding DNA: TGTGCCAGCAGTCAACGACTAGCCTCTAGCACAGATACGCAGTATTTT. Its translation is CASSQRLASSTDTQYF.

DNA for the CDR3: TGTGCCAGCAGCGACAGCGCAGCGGAGGGAAACACCATATATTTT. Protein product: CASSDSAAEGNTIYF. The rearrangement uses TRBV7-8 and TRBJ1-3; possibly TRBD1 for D (5 bases). From germline, CDR1 is SGHVS and CDR2 FQNEAQ. CDR3 length: 15 amino acids. V lost 5 bases and J lost 4, with 15 bases in between.

This chain's CDR3 is CSVEGGGYAFF. In DNA, the CDR3 is TGCAGCGTTGAGGGAGGAGGGTATGCTTTCTTT. This chain uses TRBV29-1 with TRBJ1-1, with D hard to call. Germline CDR1 reads SQVTM; CDR2 reads ANQGSEA. V shed 3 bases and J shed 11 bases, with 13 bases lying between them. The CDR3 runs 11 residues.

On this clonotype: It is likely a read error, because the conserved phenylalanine at the end of the CDR3 is missing. The DNA is omitted, as the CDR3 cannot be located on it reliably, and the CDR3 follows TCRdb's listing. The chain carries TRBV7-2 and TRBJ1-5. Both ends counted, the CDR3 spans 13 residues. Germline V CDR1 and CDR2: SGHTA, FQGNSA. The CDR3 sequence: CASSSSSGRAPYE.

This clonotype was seen at least ten times. J is TRBJ1-3 and V is TRBV5-6; D perhaps matches TRBD1 (5 bases). The CDR3 extends over 14 amino acids. Trimming stripped 5 bases from V and 2 bases from J, with 11 bases between. CDR1 SGHDT and CDR2 YYEEEE come from the germline V gene. The CDR3 region has the DNA TGTGCCAGCAGAAGATCAGGGACTGGAAACACCATATATTTT. It specifies CASRRSGTGNTIYF.

The count of this clonotype is one. J is TRBJ1-3 and V is TRBV12-3 or TRBV12-4, with D uncertain. The CDR3 spans 12 residues. The V gene lost 6 bases and the J gene lost 9 bases, with 12 bases spanning the gap. CDR3 DNA: TGTGCCAGCAGCACTAGCGCGTTCACCATATATTTT. Amino acid sequence: CASSTSAFTIYF.

The rearrangement joins TRBV15 to TRBJ2-7; 7 bases are a match to TRBD1. CDR1 is LNHNV and CDR2 is YYDKDF in the germline V gene (reference sequence). The CDR3 sequence is 14 residues long. V shed 4 bases, J shed 5 bases, and the junction held 8 bases outside the gene matches. CDR3 residues: CATSNYRGAHEQYF. CDR3 nucleotide sequence: TGTGCCACCAGCAACTACAGGGGCGCCCACGAGCAGTACTTC.

The chain has TRBV7-3 and TRBJ2-1; TRBD1 is a possible D gene (6 bases). The CDR3 runs to 15 residues. Trimming took off 5 bases at V and 2 bases at J, with 13 bases between the two ends. The germline V gene has CDR1 SGHTA and CDR2 FQGTGA. In DNA form, the CDR3 reads TGTGCCAGCAGCCTATTCGGGGACACCTACAATGAGCAGTTCTTC. This encodes CASSLFGDTYNEQFF.

The V gene is TRBV10-3, the J gene TRBJ1-1; D unresolved. The CDR3 has 14 amino acids. V was trimmed by 0 bases and J by 4 bases, leaving 9 bases between them. Germline-derived CDR1 and CDR2 are ENHRY and SYGVKD. The CDR3 nucleotides read TGTGCCATCAGTGAGTCGGCGGACCCCACTGAAGCTTTCTTT. It is translated as CAISESADPTEAFF.

The chain is built from TRBV7-8 and TRBJ2-6; maybe TRBD1 (5 bases). The DNA end favors TRBJ2-2, so the J call may be wrong. Germline CDR1 SGHVS, CDR2 FQNEAQ. This CDR3 has 15 amino acids. The CDR3 nucleotides read TGTGCCAGCAGCCGGCACAGGTGTGGGGCCAACGTCCTGTTTTTT. It is translated as CASSRHRCGANVLFF.

V and J are TRBV6-2 or TRBV6-3 and TRBJ2-5; TRBD2 matches at 13 bases. The V gene's germline CDR1 is MNHEY and CDR2 SVGEGT. The ends lost 4 bases at V and 4 bases at J; junction bases unmatched: 6. The CDR3 is 16 residues long. The CDR3 nucleotides are TGTGCCAGCAGTTCCAGGACTAGCGGGGGCGGAGAGACCCAGTACTTC. Translating gives CASSSRTSGGGETQYF.